The clone carrying this T cell receptor beta chain was found a few times. The sample is drawn from a study of T cells in Graves' hyperthyroidism and ophthalmopathy. Amplification targeted TCR beta CDR3 regions from RNA transcripts. First-round RT-PCR of the TCR CDR3 relied on the HTBI primer set. MiXCR, run by TCRdb on the multiplex PCR reads, gives a single entry per CDR3 protein. The sample shows approximately 350,000 distinct CDR3 sequences, 12% to 15% of them seen only once. This clonotype originated in a woman aged 60-75 years with Graves' ophthalmopathy. What was sequenced was blood.

The CDR3 here is CASSPARAGEQFF. The CDR3 DNA sequence: TGTGCCAGCAGCCCGGCTAGGGCCGGTGAGCAGTTCTTC. The rearrangement links TRBV3-1 to TRBJ2-1, with D unclear. The CDR3 loop spans 13 amino acids. The V gene's germline CDR1 is LGHDT and CDR2 YNNKEL (reference sequence). V lost 4 bases to trimming and J lost 9 bases, with 13 bases between them.